This TCR beta chain is drawn from a study of blood T cell repertoires in COVID-19. Study-wide background: Spain, Italy and the United States supplied samples that represented acute and convalescent COVID-19.

Authors' methods: For nucleated cells, counts were estimated from reference gene primer amplification. Produced via immunoSEQ multiplex PCR; TCRdb's table is partial and in-frame only. V, J and clone size are taken as reported in that table, and D and trimming were inferred from the DNA itself. Among more than 200,000 clones listed, 80% were seen once. Participants came from fewer than 25 US areas, aged roughly 18 to 89 years. Which cohort a participant joined came from the clinical history participants gave. Sequenced: PBMCs or T cells enriched from blood (not recorded which). The sequence was obtained from a woman between 40 and 55 years old with acute COVID-19.

As DNA, the CDR3 is TGTGCCAGCAGCTTGCTAGCGGGGGGGTACAATGAGCAGTTCTTC. The encoded protein is CASSLLAGGYNEQFF. This chain joins TRBV7-6 and TRBJ2-1, with 12 bases fitting TRBD2. Trimming at V came to 3 bases and at J to 4 bases, leaving 1 base not matched to a gene. The CDR3 contains 15 residues. Germline CDR1 SGHVS, CDR2 FNYEAQ.